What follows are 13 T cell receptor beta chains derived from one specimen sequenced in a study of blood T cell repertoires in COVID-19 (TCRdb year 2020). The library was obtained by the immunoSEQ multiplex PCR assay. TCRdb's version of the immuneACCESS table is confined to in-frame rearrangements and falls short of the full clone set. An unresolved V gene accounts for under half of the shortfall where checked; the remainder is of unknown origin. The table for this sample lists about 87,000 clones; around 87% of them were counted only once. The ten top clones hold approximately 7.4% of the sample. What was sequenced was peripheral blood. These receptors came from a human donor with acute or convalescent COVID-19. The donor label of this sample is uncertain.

The CDR3 spells CASSFSLRITDTQYF. For the CDR3, the DNA is TGTGCCAGCAGTTTTAGTCTTCGTATCACAGATACGCAGTATTTT. The chain links TRBV28 to TRBJ2-3; D gene unclear. Germline loops: CDR1 MDHEN, CDR2 SYDVKM. The CDR3 spans 15 residues. Deletions cut 3 bases from V and 2 bases from J, with 12 bases between.

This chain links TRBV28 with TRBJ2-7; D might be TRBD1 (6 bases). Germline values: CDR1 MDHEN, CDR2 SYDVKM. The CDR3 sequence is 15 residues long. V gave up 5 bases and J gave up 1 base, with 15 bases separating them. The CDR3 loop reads CASSKQGLGSYEQYF. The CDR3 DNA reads TGTGCCAGCAGTAAACAGGGTTTAGGGTCCTACGAGCAGTACTTC.

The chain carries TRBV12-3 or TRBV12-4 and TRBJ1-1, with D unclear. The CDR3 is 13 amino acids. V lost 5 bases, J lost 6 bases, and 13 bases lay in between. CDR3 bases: TGTGCCAGCAGTCAGGCCCTGGAAGCTGAAGCTTTCTTT. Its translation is CASSQALEAEAFF.

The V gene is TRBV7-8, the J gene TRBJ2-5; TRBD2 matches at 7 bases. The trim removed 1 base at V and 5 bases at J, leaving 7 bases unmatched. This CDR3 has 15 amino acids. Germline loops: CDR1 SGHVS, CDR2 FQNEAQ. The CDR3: CASSLVRRDYETQYF. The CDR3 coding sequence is TGTGCCAGCAGCTTAGTAAGGCGGGACTATGAGACCCAGTACTTC.

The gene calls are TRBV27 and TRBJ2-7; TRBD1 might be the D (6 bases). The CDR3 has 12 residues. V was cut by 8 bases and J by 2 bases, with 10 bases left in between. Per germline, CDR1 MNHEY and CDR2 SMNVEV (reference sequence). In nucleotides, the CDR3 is TGTGCCAGCGGTAGGGGGACCTACGAGCAGTACTTC. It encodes CASGRGTYEQYF.

This CDR3 reads CASSQLAGGSDTQYF. The CDR3 region has the DNA TGTGCCAGCAGCCAACTAGCGGGGGGTTCAGATACGCAGTATTTT. The rearrangement uses TRBV7-3 and TRBJ2-3; the match to TRBD2 covers 12 bases. V dropped 5 bases and J dropped 4; count of bases not matched to a gene: 4. This CDR3 contains 15 residues. Germline CDR1 reads SGHTA; CDR2 reads FQGTGA.

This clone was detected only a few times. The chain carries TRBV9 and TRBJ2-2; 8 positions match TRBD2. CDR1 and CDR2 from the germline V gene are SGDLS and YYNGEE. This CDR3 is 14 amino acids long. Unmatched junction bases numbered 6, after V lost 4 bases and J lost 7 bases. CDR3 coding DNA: TGTGCCAGCAGCCCCCGGACTAGCAGCGGGGAGCTGTTTTTT. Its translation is CASSPRTSSGELFF.

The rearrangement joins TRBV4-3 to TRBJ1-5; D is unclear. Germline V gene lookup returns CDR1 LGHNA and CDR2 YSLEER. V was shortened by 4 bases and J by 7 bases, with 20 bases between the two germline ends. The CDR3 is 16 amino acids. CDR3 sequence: CASSLRLGREYQPQHF. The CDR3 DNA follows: TGCGCCAGCAGCCTAAGGCTGGGGAGGGAATACCAGCCCCAGCATTTT.

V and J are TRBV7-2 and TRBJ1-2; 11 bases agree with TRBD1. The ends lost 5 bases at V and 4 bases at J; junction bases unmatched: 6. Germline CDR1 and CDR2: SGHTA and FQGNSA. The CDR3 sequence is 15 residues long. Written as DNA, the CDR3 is TGTGCCAGCAGCCCCGGGACAGGGGGTCTCTATGGCTACACCTTC. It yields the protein CASSPGTGGLYGYTF. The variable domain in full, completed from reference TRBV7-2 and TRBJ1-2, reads GAGVSQSPSNKVTEKGKDVELRCDPISGHTALYWYRQSLGQGLEFLIYFQGNSAPDKSGLPSDRFSAERTGGSVSTLTIQRTQQEDSAVYLCASSPGTGGLYGYTFGSGTRLTVV.

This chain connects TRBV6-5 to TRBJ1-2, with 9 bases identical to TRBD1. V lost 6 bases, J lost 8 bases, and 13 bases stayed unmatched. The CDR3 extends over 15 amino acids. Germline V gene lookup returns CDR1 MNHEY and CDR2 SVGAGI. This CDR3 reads CASSWPDRGFGGYTF. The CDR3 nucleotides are TGTGCCAGCAGCTGGCCGGACAGGGGATTTGGGGGCTACACCTTC.

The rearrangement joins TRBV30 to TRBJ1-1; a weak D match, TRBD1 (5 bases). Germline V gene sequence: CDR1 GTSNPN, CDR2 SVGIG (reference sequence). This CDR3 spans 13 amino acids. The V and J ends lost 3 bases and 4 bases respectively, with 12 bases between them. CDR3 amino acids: CAWRLAGGTEAFF. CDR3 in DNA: TGTGCCTGGAGGTTGGCGGGGGGCACTGAAGCTTTCTTT.

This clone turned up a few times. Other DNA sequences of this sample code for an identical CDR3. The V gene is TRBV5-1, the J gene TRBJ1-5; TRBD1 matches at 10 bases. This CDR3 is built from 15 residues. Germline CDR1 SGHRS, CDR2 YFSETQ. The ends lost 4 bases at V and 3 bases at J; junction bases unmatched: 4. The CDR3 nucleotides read TGCGCCAGCAGCCCCGGGACAGGGGCCAATCAGCCCCAGCATTTT. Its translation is CASSPGTGANQPQHF.

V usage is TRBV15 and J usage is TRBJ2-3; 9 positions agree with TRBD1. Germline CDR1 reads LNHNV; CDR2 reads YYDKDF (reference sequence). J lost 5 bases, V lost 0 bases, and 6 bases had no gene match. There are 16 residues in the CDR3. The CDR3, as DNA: TGTGCCACCAGCAGAGATGGGGACAGGGCAAGAGATACGCAGTATTTT. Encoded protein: CATSRDGDRARDTQYF.